These T cell receptor beta chains were read from a single sample in a study of T cell changes during pregnancy in multiple sclerosis. Repertoires were generated with immunoSEQ multiplex PCR, while TCRdb's copy carries only in-frame clones and drops some. The data show 73,000 or so clones, with about 89% seen just once and about 0.92% held by the top ten. This specimen was peripheral blood, taken in the second trimester of pregnancy. The receptors here all came from a female donor with multiple sclerosis, enrolled in a pregnancy study. The CDR3 runs from the conserved cysteine through the conserved F or W. Each record gives: D gene, clone size, V gene, J gene, CDR3 protein, CDR3 DNA. The D gene is left open where the match is weak. Only part of the rows carry a size: once, few, many, or a class if the clone is expanded.

D gene: -; clone size: once; V gene: TRBV5-1; J gene: TRBJ2-5; CDR3 protein: CASSLGLVRETQYF; CDR3 DNA: TGCGCCAGCAGCTTGGGGCTAGTGAGAGAGACCCAGTACTTC
D gene: TRBD1; clone size: once; V gene: TRBV2; J gene: TRBJ1-1; CDR3 protein: CASRTGTGEGNTEAFF; CDR3 DNA: TGTGCCAGCAGGACCGGGACAGGGGAAGGGAACACTGAAGCTTTCTTT
D gene: -; clone size: -; V gene: TRBV6-5; J gene: TRBJ2-3; CDR3 protein: CASSPRTTTDTQYF; CDR3 DNA: TGTGCCAGCAGTCCTAGGACTACCACAGATACGCAGTATTTT
D gene: -; clone size: -; V gene: TRBV13; J gene: TRBJ1-1; CDR3 protein: CASSLRIGGNTEAFF; CDR3 DNA: TGTGCCAGCAGCTTGAGGATAGGGGGGAACACTGAAGCTTTCTTT
D gene: -; clone size: few; V gene: TRBV19; J gene: TRBJ2-2; CDR3 protein: CASSHWREGNGELFF; CDR3 DNA: TGTGCCAGTAGTCATTGGAGGGAAGGGAACGGGGAGCTGTTTTTT
D gene: -; clone size: -; V gene: TRBV5-1; J gene: TRBJ1-1; CDR3 protein: CASSATLNTEAFF; CDR3 DNA: TGCGCCAGCAGTGCCACTTTGAACACTGAAGCTTTCTTT
D gene: -; clone size: few; V gene: TRBV4-3; J gene: TRBJ1-1; CDR3 protein: CASSQDGVPEAFF; CDR3 DNA: TGCGCCAGCAGCCAAGACGGGGTCCCTGAAGCTTTCTTT
D gene: -; clone size: -; V gene: TRBV7-2; J gene: TRBJ2-7; CDR3 protein: CASSFKGVVYEQYF; CDR3 DNA: TGTGCCAGCAGCTTCAAGGGGGTGGTCTACGAGCAGTACTTC
D gene: -; clone size: -; V gene: TRBV15; J gene: TRBJ1-1; CDR3 protein: CATSRRTANTEAFF; CDR3 DNA: TGTGCCACCAGCAGGAGGACAGCGAACACTGAAGCTTTCTTT
D gene: TRBD1; clone size: once; V gene: TRBV6-5; J gene: TRBJ1-6; CDR3 protein: CASSTLQGSNSPLHF; CDR3 DNA: TGTGCCAGCAGTACATTACAGGGGAGCAATTCACCCCTCCACTTT
D gene: TRBD2; clone size: -; V gene: TRBV29-1; J gene: TRBJ2-1; CDR3 protein: CSVEGTSGGFGEQFF; CDR3 DNA: TGCAGCGTTGAAGGGACTAGCGGGGGGTTCGGTGAGCAGTTCTTC
D gene: TRBD1; clone size: -; V gene: TRBV6-5; J gene: TRBJ1-1; CDR3 protein: CASSYSATGFDTEAFF; CDR3 DNA: TGTGCCAGCAGTTACTCGGCGACAGGGTTTGACACTGAAGCTTTCTTT
D gene: TRBD1; clone size: -; V gene: TRBV19; J gene: TRBJ1-5; CDR3 protein: CASRGDRTNQPQHF; CDR3 DNA: TGTGCCAGTAGAGGGGACAGGACCAATCAGCCCCAGCATTTT
D gene: -; clone size: -; V gene: TRBV7-9; J gene: TRBJ1-1; CDR3 protein: CASSTQDTEAFF; CDR3 DNA: TGTGCCAGCAGCACACAGGACACTGAAGCTTTCTTT
D gene: -; clone size: -; V gene: TRBV5-6; J gene: TRBJ1-6; CDR3 protein: CASSLRYSPLHF; CDR3 DNA: TGTGCCAGCAGCTTGCGTTATTCACCCCTCCACTTT
D gene: -; clone size: -; V gene: TRBV11-3; J gene: TRBJ1-1; CDR3 protein: CASSLGGDLHTEAFF; CDR3 DNA: TGTGCCAGCAGCTTAGGAGGAGACTTACACACTGAAGCTTTCTTT
D gene: -; clone size: -; V gene: TRBV9; J gene: TRBJ2-2; CDR3 protein: CASSPGWWGNTGELFF; CDR3 DNA: TGTGCCAGCAGCCCAGGGTGGTGGGGAAACACCGGGGAGCTGTTTTTT
D gene: -; clone size: -; V gene: TRBV19; J gene: TRBJ2-7; CDR3 protein: CASSIGTSFLYEQYF; CDR3 DNA: TGTGCCAGTAGTATCGGGACATCCTTCCTCTACGAGCAGTACTTC
D gene: TRBD1; clone size: -; V gene: TRBV19; J gene: TRBJ1-6; CDR3 protein: CASSMDRVVYNSPLHF; CDR3 DNA: TGTGCCAGTAGTATGGACAGGGTGGTTTATAATTCACCCCTCCACTTT
D gene: TRBD1; clone size: -; V gene: TRBV27; J gene: TRBJ2-7; CDR3 protein: CASSSPTGGYEQYF; CDR3 DNA: TGTGCCAGCAGTTCCCCGACAGGGGGCTACGAGCAGTACTTC
D gene: TRBD1; clone size: -; V gene: TRBV19; J gene: TRBJ1-5; CDR3 protein: CASNLGTGENQPQHF; CDR3 DNA: TGTGCCAGTAATTTGGGGACAGGGGAGAATCAGCCCCAGCATTTT
D gene: TRBD1; clone size: -; V gene: TRBV18; J gene: TRBJ1-2; CDR3 protein: CASSPGQGDGYTF; CDR3 DNA: TGTGCCAGCTCACCTGGACAGGGCGACGGCTACACCTTC
D gene: -; clone size: -; V gene: TRBV11-2; J gene: TRBJ1-1; CDR3 protein: CASSLEGVNTEAFF; CDR3 DNA: TGTGCCAGCAGCTTAGAAGGGGTGAACACTGAAGCTTTCTTT
D gene: TRBD1; clone size: -; V gene: TRBV25-1; J gene: TRBJ2-7; CDR3 protein: CASSERTGSAEQYF; CDR3 DNA: TGTGCCAGCAGTGAGAGGACAGGCTCGGCCGAGCAGTACTTC
D gene: TRBD1; clone size: -; V gene: TRBV9; J gene: TRBJ2-7; CDR3 protein: CASSVEGQGAYEQYF; CDR3 DNA: TGTGCCAGCAGCGTAGAAGGACAGGGGGCCTACGAGCAGTACTTC
D gene: -; clone size: -; V gene: TRBV7-9; J gene: TRBJ2-5; CDR3 protein: CASSSDSRQETQYF; CDR3 DNA: TGTGCCAGCAGCTCGGACAGCCGACAAGAGACCCAGTACTTC
D gene: TRBD1; clone size: -; V gene: TRBV7-9; J gene: TRBJ2-5; CDR3 protein: CASSDSRGPWETQYF; CDR3 DNA: TGTGCCAGCAGCGACAGCAGGGGGCCTTGGGAGACCCAGTACTTC
D gene: -; clone size: -; V gene: TRBV7-8; J gene: TRBJ1-1; CDR3 protein: CASSLVYGNTEAFF; CDR3 DNA: TGTGCCAGCAGCTTAGTATACGGGAACACTGAAGCTTTCTTT
D gene: TRBD1; clone size: -; V gene: TRBV29-1; J gene: TRBJ1-3; CDR3 protein: CSVGYRGSGNTIYF; CDR3 DNA: TGCAGCGTTGGATACAGGGGATCTGGAAACACCATATATTTT
D gene: TRBD2; clone size: once; V gene: TRBV19; J gene: TRBJ2-3; CDR3 protein: CASSMLPRGGTDTQYF; CDR3 DNA: TGTGCCAGTAGTATGCTACCCCGGGGGGGCACAGATACGCAGTATTTT
D gene: TRBD2; clone size: -; V gene: TRBV9; J gene: TRBJ2-2; CDR3 protein: CASSESGEWPGELFF; CDR3 DNA: TGTGCCAGCAGCGAGAGCGGGGAGTGGCCCGGGGAGCTGTTTTTT
D gene: TRBD1; clone size: -; V gene: TRBV19; J gene: TRBJ2-1; CDR3 protein: CASSIRDRSNEQFF; CDR3 DNA: TGTGCCAGTAGTATTCGGGACAGGAGCAATGAGCAGTTCTTC
D gene: TRBD2; clone size: -; V gene: TRBV7-2; J gene: TRBJ2-7; CDR3 protein: CASSPTSGGPYEQYF; CDR3 DNA: TGTGCCAGCAGTCCGACTAGCGGGGGTCCCTACGAGCAGTACTTC
D gene: -; clone size: -; V gene: TRBV7-9; J gene: TRBJ2-1; CDR3 protein: CASSSPPEVNEQFF; CDR3 DNA: TGTGCCAGCAGCTCCCCCCCCGAGGTGAATGAGCAGTTCTTC
D gene: -; clone size: -; V gene: TRBV7-9; J gene: TRBJ1-1; CDR3 protein: CASSHPTGNFGFNTEAFF; CDR3 DNA: TGTGCCAGCAGCCATCCCACAGGGAACTTCGGTTTCAACACTGAAGCTTTCTTT
D gene: TRBD1; clone size: few; V gene: TRBV27; J gene: TRBJ1-6; CDR3 protein: CASSLGLGQGKSNSPLHF; CDR3 DNA: TGTGCCAGCAGTTTAGGGTTGGGACAGGGAAAATCTAATTCACCCCTCCACTTT
D gene: TRBD2; clone size: -; V gene: TRBV6-1; J gene: TRBJ2-5; CDR3 protein: CASRTSEKETQYF; CDR3 DNA: TGTGCCAGCAGAACTAGCGAAAAAGAGACCCAGTACTTC
D gene: TRBD1; clone size: -; V gene: TRBV9; J gene: TRBJ1-2; CDR3 protein: CASSVADRGYDGYTF; CDR3 DNA: TGTGCCAGCAGCGTAGCCGACAGGGGGTACGATGGCTACACCTTC
D gene: TRBD1; clone size: once; V gene: TRBV19; J gene: TRBJ1-5; CDR3 protein: CASSGRGTGSNQPQHF; CDR3 DNA: TGTGCCAGTAGTGGAAGGGGGACAGGGTCTAATCAGCCCCAGCATTTT